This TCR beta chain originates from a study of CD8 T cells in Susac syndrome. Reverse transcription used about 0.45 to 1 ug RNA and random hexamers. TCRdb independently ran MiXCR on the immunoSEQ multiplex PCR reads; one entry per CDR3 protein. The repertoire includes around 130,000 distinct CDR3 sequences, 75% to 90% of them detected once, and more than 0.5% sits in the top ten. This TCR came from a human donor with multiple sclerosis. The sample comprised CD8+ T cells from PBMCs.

The CDR3 loop is CASSFPFRLADTYEQYV. CDR3 DNA: TGTGCCAGCAGTTTCCCTTTCCGACTAGCGGATACCTACGAGCAGTACGTC. The rearrangement uses TRBV27 and TRBJ2-7; 9 bases agree with TRBD2. V shed 3 bases, J shed 2 bases, and the junction held 11 bases outside the gene matches. The CDR3 sequence is 17 residues long. The germline CDR1 and CDR2 sequences are MNHEY and SMNVEV (reference sequence).